Listed below are T cell receptor beta chains from one sample, sequenced in a study of shared clonotypes between healthy human individuals. Profiling relied on immunoSEQ multiplex PCR, and the TCRdb table lists in-frame clones only, not all of them. The sample shows hundreds of thousands of clones, roughly 79% of them seen only once. Sequencing input: PBMCs. The receptors were gathered from a woman in her 40s in good health. Some clones in this sample may be carry-over from other donors' samples. Each CDR3 is given without its conserved first and last residue. A D gene is named only where the DNA matches it firmly. Some rows mark clone size as missing; the rest say once, few, many or name a class of expanded clone.

len,v_gene,d_gene,abundance,j_gene,CDR3aa
13,TRBV2,TRBD2,-,TRBJ2-7,ASSPTSGRPNGQY
12,TRBV5-1,TRBD1,once,TRBJ1-4,ASSRDSGNEKLF
12,TRBV30,-,-,TRBJ2-7,AWSLGRGNHEQY
13,TRBV4-2,TRBD2,-,TRBJ2-5,ASSQDSAGGETQY
15,TRBV7-8,-,once,TRBJ1-2,ASSLAWVQKPNYGYT
14,TRBV30,TRBD2,-,TRBJ2-3,AWSVLAGGTGDTQY
12,TRBV13,-,-,TRBJ1-3,ASSLDSQLSTIY
12,TRBV11-2,TRBD2,-,TRBJ2-5,ASSNRLAGETQY
11,TRBV5-6,TRBD1,-,TRBJ1-2,ASNRDRFYGYT
11,TRBV27,-,-,TRBJ2-3,ASKKLASDTQY
13,TRBV6-5,TRBD1,-,TRBJ2-7,ASSSWTGGGYEQY
13,TRBV18,-,-,TRBJ2-7,ASSPLRVPTYEQY
13,TRBV15,-,-,TRBJ1-2,ATRDFGGSNYGYT
14,TRBV30,-,-,TRBJ2-7,AWRELSRAGSYEQY
12,TRBV2,TRBD2,few,TRBJ2-7,ASSEGGSRYEQY
13,TRBV7-2,-,-,TRBJ2-5,ASSFDRMYQETQY
12,TRBV5-1,-,-,-,ASSQTGTAYEQY
14,TRBV7-6,-,-,TRBJ2-2,ASSLMGGTNTGELF
14,TRBV6-5,TRBD1,-,TRBJ2-7,ASSYSKGTGMREQY
12,TRBV7-9,-,-,TRBJ1-2,AGATGIGNYGYT
13,TRBV19,-,-,TRBJ1-1,ASSSEGRRNTEAF
11,TRBV9,-,-,TRBJ2-1,ASSVADYNEQF
12,TRBV19,TRBD2,-,TRBJ2-7,ASSTSGNSGEQY
12,TRBV2,-,-,TRBJ1-2,ASSETEEAYGYT
11,TRBV5-1,-,-,TRBJ2-7,ASSFDTSNEQY
12,TRBV27,-,-,TRBJ2-7,ASSFGIARYEQY
13,TRBV29-1,TRBD2,-,TRBJ2-5,SARGGTLSQETQY
14,TRBV2,TRBD2,-,TRBJ2-1,ASSYLLAGVYNEQF
13,TRBV29-1,TRBD1,once,TRBJ2-3,SVAPWGQGEDTQY
12,TRBV5-5,TRBD1,few,TRBJ2-5,ASSLWTGQETQY
13,TRBV6-6,TRBD1,-,TRBJ1-4,ASSYEGARVEKLF